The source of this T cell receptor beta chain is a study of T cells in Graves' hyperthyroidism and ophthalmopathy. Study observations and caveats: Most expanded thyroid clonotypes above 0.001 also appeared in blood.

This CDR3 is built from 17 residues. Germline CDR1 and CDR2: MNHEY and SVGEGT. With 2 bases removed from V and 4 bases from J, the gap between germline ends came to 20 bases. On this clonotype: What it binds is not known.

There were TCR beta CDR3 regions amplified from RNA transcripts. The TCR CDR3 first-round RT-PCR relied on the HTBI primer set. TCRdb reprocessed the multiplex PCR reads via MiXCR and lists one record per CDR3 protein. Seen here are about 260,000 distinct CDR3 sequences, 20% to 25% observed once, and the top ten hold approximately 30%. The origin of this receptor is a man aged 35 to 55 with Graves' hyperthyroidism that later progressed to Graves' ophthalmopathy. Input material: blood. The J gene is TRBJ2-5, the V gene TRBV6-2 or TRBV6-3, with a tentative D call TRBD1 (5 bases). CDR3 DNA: TGTGCCAGCAGTTACGGACAAGGGCCTCCTGCAGGAGAGACCCAGTACTTC. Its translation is CASSYGQGPPAGETQYF.